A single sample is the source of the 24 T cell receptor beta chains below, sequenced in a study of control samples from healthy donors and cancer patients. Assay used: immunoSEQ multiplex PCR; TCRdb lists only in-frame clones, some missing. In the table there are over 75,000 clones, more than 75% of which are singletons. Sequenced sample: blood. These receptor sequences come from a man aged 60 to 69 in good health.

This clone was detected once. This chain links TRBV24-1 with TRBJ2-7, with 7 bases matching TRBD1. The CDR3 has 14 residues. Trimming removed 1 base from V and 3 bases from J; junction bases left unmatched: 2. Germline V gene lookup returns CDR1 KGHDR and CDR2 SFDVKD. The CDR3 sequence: CATSDLRTGYEQYF. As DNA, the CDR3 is TGTGCCACCAGTGATTTACGGACAGGCTACGAGCAGTACTTC.

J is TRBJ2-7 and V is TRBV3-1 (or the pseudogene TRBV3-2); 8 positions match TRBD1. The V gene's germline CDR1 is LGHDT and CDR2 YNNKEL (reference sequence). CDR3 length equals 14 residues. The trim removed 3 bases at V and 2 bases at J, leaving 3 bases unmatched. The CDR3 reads CASSHGQGAYEQYF. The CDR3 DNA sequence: TGTGCCAGCAGCCACGGACAGGGTGCCTACGAGCAGTACTTC.

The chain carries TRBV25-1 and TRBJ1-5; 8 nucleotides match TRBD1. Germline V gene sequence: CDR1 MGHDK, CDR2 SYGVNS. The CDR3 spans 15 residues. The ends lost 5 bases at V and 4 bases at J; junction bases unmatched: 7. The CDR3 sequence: CASSPTGVLNQPQHF. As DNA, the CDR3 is TGTGCCAGCAGTCCGACAGGGGTGTTGAATCAGCCCCAGCATTTT.

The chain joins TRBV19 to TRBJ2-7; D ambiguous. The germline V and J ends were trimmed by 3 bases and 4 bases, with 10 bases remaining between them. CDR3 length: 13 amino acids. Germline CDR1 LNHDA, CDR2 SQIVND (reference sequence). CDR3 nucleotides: TGTGCCAGTAGTATCTCCCTGTCTTACGAGCAGTACTTC. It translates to CASSISLSYEQYF. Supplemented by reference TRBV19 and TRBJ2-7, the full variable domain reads DGGITQSPKYLFRKEGQNVTLSCEQNLNHDAMYWYRQDPGQGLRLIYYSQIVNDFQKGDIAEGYSVSREKKESFPLTVTSAQKNPTAFYLCASSISLSYEQYFGPGTRLTVT.

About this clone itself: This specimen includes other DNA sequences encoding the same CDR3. This CDR3 reads CASTRDSSYNEQFF. Here the CDR3 DNA reads TGTGCCAGTACCCGGGACTCCTCCTACAATGAGCAGTTCTTC. The V and J genes are TRBV19 and TRBJ2-1, with a possible D match to TRBD2 (6 bases). The V gene lost 7 bases and the J gene lost 0 bases, with 10 bases spanning the gap. Germline CDR1 is LNHDA and CDR2 is SQIVND (reference sequence). The CDR3 sequence is 14 residues long.

CDR3 sequence reads: CASSLALDEKLFF. The CDR3 DNA is TGCGCCAGCAGCTTGGCTTTAGATGAAAAACTGTTTTTT. This chain uses TRBV5-1 with TRBJ1-4; D unresolved. The CDR3 loop spans 13 amino acids. Looked up from germline, CDR1 is SGHRS and CDR2 is YFSETQ. V lost 0 bases and J lost 6, with 6 bases in between.

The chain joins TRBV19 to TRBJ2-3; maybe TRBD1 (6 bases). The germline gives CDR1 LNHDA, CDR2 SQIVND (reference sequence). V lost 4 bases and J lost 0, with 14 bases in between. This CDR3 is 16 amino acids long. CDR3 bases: TGTGCCAGTAGTACCCCCGGGACACACAGCACAGATACGCAGTATTTT. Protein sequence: CASSTPGTHSTDTQYF.

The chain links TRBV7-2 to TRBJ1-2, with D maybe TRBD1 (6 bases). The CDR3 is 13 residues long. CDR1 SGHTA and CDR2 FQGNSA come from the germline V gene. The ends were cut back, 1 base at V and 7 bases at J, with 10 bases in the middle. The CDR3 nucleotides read TGTGCCAGCAGCTTAGACAGGGCGGGTGGCTACACCTTC. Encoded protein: CASSLDRAGGYTF.

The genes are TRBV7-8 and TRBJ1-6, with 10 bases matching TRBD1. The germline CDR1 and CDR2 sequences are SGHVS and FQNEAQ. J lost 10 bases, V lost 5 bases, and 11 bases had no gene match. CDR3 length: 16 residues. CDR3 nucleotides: TGTGCCAGCAGCCGGTCCAGGACAGGGGGAAGGTCACCCCTCCACTTT. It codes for CASSRSRTGGRSPLHF.

CDR3 in amino acids: CASSLRRGTEAFF. The CDR3 DNA is TGTGCCAGCAGCCTCCGACGGGGGACTGAAGCTTTCTTT. The V and J genes are TRBV7-2 and TRBJ1-1, with D maybe TRBD1 (5 bases). This CDR3 is 13 amino acids long. CDR1 SGHTA and CDR2 FQGNSA come from the germline V gene. V was clipped by 5 bases and J by 5 bases, with 12 bases between them.

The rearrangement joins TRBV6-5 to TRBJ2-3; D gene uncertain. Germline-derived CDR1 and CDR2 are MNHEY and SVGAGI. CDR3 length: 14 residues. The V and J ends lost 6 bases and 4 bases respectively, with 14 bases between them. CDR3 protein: CASSSRRFADTQYF. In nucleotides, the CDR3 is TGTGCCAGCAGCAGCCGCCGGTTTGCAGATACGCAGTATTTT.

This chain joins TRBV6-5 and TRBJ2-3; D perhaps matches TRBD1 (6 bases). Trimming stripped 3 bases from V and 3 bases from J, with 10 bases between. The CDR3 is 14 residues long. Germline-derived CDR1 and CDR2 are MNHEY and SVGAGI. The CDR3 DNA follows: TGTGCCAGCAGTTATTTGGACAGTACAGATACGCAGTATTTT. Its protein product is CASSYLDSTDTQYF.

The CDR3 nucleotides read TGTGCCAGCAGTTTAGGAGGGTCAACTAATGAAAAACTGTTTTTT. Translated: CASSLGGSTNEKLFF. The chain employs TRBV28 and TRBJ1-4; unclear D gene. Trimming shortened V by 2 bases and J by 0 bases, and 7 bases separated the two germline ends. Germline V lookup: CDR1 MDHEN, CDR2 SYDVKM. The CDR3 is 15 amino acids.

The CDR3 bases are TGTGCCAGCAGTTATGCCCTAGCGGGGGGCACAGATACGCAGTATTTT. Translated, it gives CASSYALAGGTDTQYF. The rearrangement links TRBV6-5 to TRBJ2-3, with 10 bases lining up with TRBD2. Germline values: CDR1 MNHEY, CDR2 SVGAGI. The CDR3 has 16 amino acids. The V gene end was trimmed by 3 bases and the J gene end by 1 base; junction bases not matched to a gene: 4.

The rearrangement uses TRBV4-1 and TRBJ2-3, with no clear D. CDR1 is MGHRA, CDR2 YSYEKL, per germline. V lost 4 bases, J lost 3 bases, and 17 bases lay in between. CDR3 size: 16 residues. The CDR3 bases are TGCGCCAGCAGCCTCAGGACCAACGGGCTGACAGATACGCAGTATTTT. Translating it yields CASSLRTNGLTDTQYF.

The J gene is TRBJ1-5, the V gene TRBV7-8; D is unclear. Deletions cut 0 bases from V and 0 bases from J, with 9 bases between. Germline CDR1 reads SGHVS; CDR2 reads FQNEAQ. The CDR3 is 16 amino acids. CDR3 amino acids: CASSLAAGDSNQPQHF. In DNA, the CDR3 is TGTGCCAGCAGCTTAGCGGCCGGGGATAGCAATCAGCCCCAGCATTTT. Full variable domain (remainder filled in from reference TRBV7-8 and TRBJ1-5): GAGVSQSPRYKVAKRGQDVALRCDPISGHVSLFWYQQALGQGPEFLTYFQNEAQLDKSGLPSDRFFAERPEGSVSTLKIQRTQQEDSAVYLCASSLAAGDSNQPQHFGDGTRLSIL.

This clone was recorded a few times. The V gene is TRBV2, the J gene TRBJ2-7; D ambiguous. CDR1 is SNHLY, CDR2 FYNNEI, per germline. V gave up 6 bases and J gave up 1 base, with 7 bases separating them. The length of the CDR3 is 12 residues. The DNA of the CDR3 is TGTGCCAGCAGGCCCGATTCCTACGAGCAGTACTTC. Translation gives CASRPDSYEQYF.

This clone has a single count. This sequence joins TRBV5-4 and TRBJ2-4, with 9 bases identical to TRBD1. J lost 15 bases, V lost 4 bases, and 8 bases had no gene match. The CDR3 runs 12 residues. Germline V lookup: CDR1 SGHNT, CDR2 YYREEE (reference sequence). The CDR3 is CASSIRDREAYF. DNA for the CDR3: TGTGCCAGCAGCATCCGGGACAGGGAAGCGTACTTC.

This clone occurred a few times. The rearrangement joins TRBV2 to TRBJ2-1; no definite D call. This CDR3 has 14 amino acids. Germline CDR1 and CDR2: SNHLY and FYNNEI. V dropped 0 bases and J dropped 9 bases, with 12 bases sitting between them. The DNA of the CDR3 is TGTGCCAGCAGTGAAGCGTTGGCTCCTGCTGAGCAGTTCTTC. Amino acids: CASSEALAPAEQFF.

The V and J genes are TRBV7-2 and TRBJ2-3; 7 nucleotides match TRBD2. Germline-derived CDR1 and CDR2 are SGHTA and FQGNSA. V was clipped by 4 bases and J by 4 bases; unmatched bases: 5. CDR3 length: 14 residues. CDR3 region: CASSWGGSPDTQYF. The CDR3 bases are TGTGCCAGCAGCTGGGGGGGAAGTCCAGATACGCAGTATTTT.

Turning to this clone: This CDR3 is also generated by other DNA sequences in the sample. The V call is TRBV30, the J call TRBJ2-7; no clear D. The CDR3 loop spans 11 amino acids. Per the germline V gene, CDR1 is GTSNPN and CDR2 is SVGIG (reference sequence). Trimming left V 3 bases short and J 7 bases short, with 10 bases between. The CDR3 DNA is TGTGCCTGGAGCCCCGCCGGGGAGCAGTACTTC. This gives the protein CAWSPAGEQYF. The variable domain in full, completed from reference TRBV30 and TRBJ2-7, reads SQTIHQWPATLVQPVGSPLSLECTVEGTSNPNLYWYRQAAGRGLQLLFYSVGIGQISSEVPQNLSASRPQDRQFILSSKKLLLSDSGFYLCAWSPAGEQYFGPGTRLTVT.

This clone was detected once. Here the CDR3 DNA reads TGTGCCATCAGGGGACAGAGCTCCTACAATGAGCAGTTCTTC. Protein product: CAIRGQSSYNEQFF. This chain joins TRBV10-3 and TRBJ2-1, with 7 nucleotides matching TRBD1. Germline V gene sequence: CDR1 ENHRY, CDR2 SYGVKD. CDR3 length: 14 amino acids. V gave up 6 bases and J gave up 0 bases; unmatched junction bases: 2.

The CDR3 nucleotides read TGTGCCAGCAGCTTGGATCTGGGGCATCAGCCCCAGCATTTT. This encodes CASSLDLGHQPQHF. This chain connects TRBV5-5 to TRBJ1-5; TRBD1 might be the D (5 bases). V lost 0 bases, J lost 5 bases, and 9 bases lay in between. CDR3 length equals 14 residues. Germline CDR1 reads SGHKS; CDR2 reads YYEKEE (reference sequence).

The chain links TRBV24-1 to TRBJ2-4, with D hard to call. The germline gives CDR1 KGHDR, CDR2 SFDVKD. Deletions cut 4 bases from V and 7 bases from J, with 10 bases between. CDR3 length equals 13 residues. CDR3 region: CATSDPTDNIQYF. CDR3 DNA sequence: TGTGCCACCAGTGACCCGACGGATAACATTCAGTACTTC.